This paragraph reports one TCR beta chain. Its specificity is not known. The entry originates in a study of T cell responses to AZD1222 COVID-19 vaccine. Study-level results: Females outnumbered males among donors, who were mostly white British; clonal diversity was possibly underestimated. Seropositive AZD1222 recipients at baseline numbered only five to seven. As reported, nearly half of all spike-specific TCRs target variant regions that are unmutated.

Losses at the gene ends were 2 bases for V and 1 base for J; bases not matched to a gene: 5. Germline V lookup: CDR1 SGHVS, CDR2 FQNEAQ. The CDR3 spans 17 residues. Profiled with immunoSEQ multiplex PCR; TCRdb holds only in-frame clones, not every one. The sample holds about 79,000 clones, over 75% seen once. This receptor was identified in an adult in good health. Source: peripheral blood, taken on day 0 of AZD1222 vaccination. The gene calls are TRBV7-8 and TRBJ2-2, with 9 bases fitting TRBD1. Here the CDR3 DNA reads TGTGCCAGCAGCTTATCCCGGACAGGGGTGAACACCGGGGAGCTGTTTTTT. Amino acids: CASSLSRTGVNTGELFF.